Shown below are 15 T cell receptor beta chains from a single sample sequenced in a study of blood T cells in healthy people across ages. Through a sample-barcoded 5' primer and a J-beta primer mix, a second PCR was run for roughly 6 to 11 cycles. In TCRdb, the 5' RACE reads were re-called with MiXCR into one record per CDR3 protein. The sample lists about a million distinct CDR3 sequences; more than 30% were seen once. The sample comprised blood. The source of these receptors is a young man in good health.

On this clonotype itself: Possible read error: a much larger clone is one base away. The chain employs TRBV12-3 or TRBV12-4 and TRBJ2-3; D call uncertain. CDR3 length: 13 amino acids. Trimming cost V 7 bases and J 6 bases, with 14 bases left between them. For the CDR3, the DNA is TGTGCCAGCACACTCCTGAGCGTGGATACGCAGTATTTT. Its protein is CASTLLSVDTQYF.

The CDR3 region has the DNA TGTGCCAGCAGCAGTTCGGCGACAGGGGGCCTCAACACTGAAGCTTTCTTT. This gives the protein CASSSSATGGLNTEAFF. The chain couples TRBV4-2 to TRBJ1-1; TRBD1 matches 10 bases. Trimming cost V 5 bases and J 2 bases; bases outside gene matches: 11. Germline-derived CDR1 and CDR2 are LGHNA and YNFKEQ. The CDR3 loop spans 17 amino acids.

The sample holds a few counts of this clonotype. The rearrangement links TRBV7-9 to TRBJ2-7; D is unclear. This CDR3 contains 15 residues. The V end was cut by 2 bases, the J end by 2 bases, with 13 bases between. Germline CDR1 is SEHNR and CDR2 is FQNEAQ (reference sequence). The CDR3 region has the DNA TGTGCCAGCAGCTTACCAGGACGGAGAACCTACGAGCAGTACTTC. This encodes CASSLPGRRTYEQYF.

This clonotype was counted a few times. The chain has TRBV7-2 and TRBJ1-2, with a tentative D call TRBD1 (6 bases). CDR1 and CDR2 (germline): SGHTA, FQGNSA. The V gene lost 0 bases and the J gene lost 6 bases, with 14 bases spanning the gap. There are 15 residues in the CDR3. CDR3 sequence reads: CASSLATGTTDGYTF. DNA for the CDR3: TGTGCCAGCAGCTTAGCAACCGGGACAACTGATGGCTACACCTTC.

This clonotype has a handful of counts. V gene TRBV27 combines with J gene TRBJ1-2; D is ambiguous. Germline CDR1 is MNHEY and CDR2 is SMNVEV (reference sequence). The CDR3 length is 15 residues. V gave up 0 bases and J gave up 4 bases, with 12 bases separating them. CDR3 nucleotides: TGTGCCAGCAGTTTATCGATGCAGGTCGGCTATGGCTACACCTTC. Translating gives CASSLSMQVGYGYTF.

The rearrangement links TRBV6-6 to TRBJ2-5, with D possibly being TRBD1 or TRBD2 (5 bases each). CDR3 length: 12 amino acids. Germline CDR1 is MNHNY and CDR2 is SVGAGI (reference sequence). V was shortened by 5 bases and J by 11 bases, with 15 bases between the two germline ends. The CDR3 DNA is TGTGCCAGCAGTGACCACATGGGGGAGCAGTACTTC. Translation gives CASSDHMGEQYF.

The sample holds a few counts of this clonotype. V gene TRBV9 combines with J gene TRBJ1-2; D is undetermined. The CDR3 sequence is 17 residues long. V lost 0 bases to trimming and J lost 0 bases, with 15 bases between them. Germline lookup yields CDR1 SGDLS and CDR2 YYNGEE. In nucleotides, the CDR3 is TGTGCCAGCAGCGTAGCTTCCACCGGGGTGGCTAACTATGGCTACACCTTC. It translates to CASSVASTGVANYGYTF.

The genes are TRBV7-2 and TRBJ1-5; weak D call: TRBD1 (5 bases). V lost 4 bases to trimming and J lost 4 bases, with 14 bases between them. The V gene's germline CDR1 is SGHTA and CDR2 FQGNSA. This CDR3 spans 15 amino acids. This chain's CDR3 is CASSSQGTENQPQHF. CDR3 coding DNA: TGTGCCAGCAGCTCCCAAGGGACGGAAAATCAGCCCCAGCATTTT.

The V gene is TRBV20-1, the J gene TRBJ1-6; 7 nucleotides align to TRBD1. The CDR3 sequence is 16 residues long. Germline lookup yields CDR1 DFQATT and CDR2 SNEGSKA (reference sequence). J lost 9 bases, V lost 5 bases, and 16 bases had no gene match. The CDR3 nucleotides read TGCAGTGCTGGATTTCCGACTTCGACAGGGAGTTCACCCCTCCACTTT. The encoded protein is CSAGFPTSTGSSPLHF.

On this clonotype itself: Possible read error: a much larger clone is one base away. V usage is TRBV20-1 and J usage is TRBJ2-1; 11 positions match TRBD2. Trimming removed 5 bases from V and 8 bases from J; junction bases left unmatched: 11. CDR1 is DFQATT and CDR2 is SNEGSKA in the germline V gene (reference sequence). The CDR3 totals 15 residues. The CDR3 DNA is TGCAGTGCTGTATTTAGCGGGAGGGCAATGTATGAGCAGTTCTTC. Translation gives CSAVFSGRAMYEQFF.

V is TRBV4-3 and J is TRBJ2-2; the match to TRBD1 covers 7 bases. CDR1 and CDR2 from the germline V gene are LGHNA and YSLEER. Trimming at V came to 0 bases and at J to 5 bases, leaving 6 bases not matched to a gene. The CDR3 extends over 16 amino acids. The CDR3 coding sequence is TGCGCCAGCAGCCAAGAAAACAGGGGCGGAACCGGGGAGCTGTTTTTT. Amino acids: CASSQENRGGTGELFF.

This rearrangement joins TRBV29-1 to TRBJ2-1; 8 nucleotides align to TRBD2. CDR3 size: 15 residues. Trimming removed 4 bases from V and 0 bases from J; junction bases left unmatched: 5. CDR1 is SQVTM and CDR2 is ANQGSEA in the germline V gene. CDR3 region: CSVGTSPNSYNEQFF. For the CDR3, the DNA is TGCAGCGTTGGGACTAGCCCGAACTCCTACAATGAGCAGTTCTTC.

The chain combines TRBV4-3 with TRBJ1-2; perhaps TRBD1 as D (5 bases). The CDR3 runs to 14 residues. The V gene lost 1 base and the J gene lost 8 bases, with 14 bases spanning the gap. CDR1 LGHNA and CDR2 YSLEER come from the germline V gene. Here the CDR3 reads CASSQARGRFGYTF. CDR3 DNA: TGCGCCAGCAGCCAAGCCCGGGGCCGGTTCGGCTACACCTTC.

The CDR3 sequence is CASSRGFAGSSTDTQYF. The CDR3 bases are TGCGCCAGCAGCCGGGGATTTGCAGGGTCAAGCACAGATACGCAGTATTTT. V is TRBV4-1 and J is TRBJ2-3; possible D gene TRBD1, 5 bases. CDR1 is MGHRA, CDR2 YSYEKL, per germline. V lost 4 bases and J lost 0, with 17 bases in between. CDR3 length: 17 amino acids.

The rearrangement links TRBV7-3 to TRBJ1-1, with TRBD1 as a possible D gene (5 bases). CDR3 length equals 15 residues. The V and J ends lost 1 base and 5 bases respectively, with 14 bases between them. The germline V gene encodes CDR1 SGHTA and CDR2 FQGTGA. In DNA, the CDR3 is TGTGCCAGCAGCTTAAGAGGATCGGGGCTGACTGAAGCTTTCTTT. It codes for CASSLRGSGLTEAFF.